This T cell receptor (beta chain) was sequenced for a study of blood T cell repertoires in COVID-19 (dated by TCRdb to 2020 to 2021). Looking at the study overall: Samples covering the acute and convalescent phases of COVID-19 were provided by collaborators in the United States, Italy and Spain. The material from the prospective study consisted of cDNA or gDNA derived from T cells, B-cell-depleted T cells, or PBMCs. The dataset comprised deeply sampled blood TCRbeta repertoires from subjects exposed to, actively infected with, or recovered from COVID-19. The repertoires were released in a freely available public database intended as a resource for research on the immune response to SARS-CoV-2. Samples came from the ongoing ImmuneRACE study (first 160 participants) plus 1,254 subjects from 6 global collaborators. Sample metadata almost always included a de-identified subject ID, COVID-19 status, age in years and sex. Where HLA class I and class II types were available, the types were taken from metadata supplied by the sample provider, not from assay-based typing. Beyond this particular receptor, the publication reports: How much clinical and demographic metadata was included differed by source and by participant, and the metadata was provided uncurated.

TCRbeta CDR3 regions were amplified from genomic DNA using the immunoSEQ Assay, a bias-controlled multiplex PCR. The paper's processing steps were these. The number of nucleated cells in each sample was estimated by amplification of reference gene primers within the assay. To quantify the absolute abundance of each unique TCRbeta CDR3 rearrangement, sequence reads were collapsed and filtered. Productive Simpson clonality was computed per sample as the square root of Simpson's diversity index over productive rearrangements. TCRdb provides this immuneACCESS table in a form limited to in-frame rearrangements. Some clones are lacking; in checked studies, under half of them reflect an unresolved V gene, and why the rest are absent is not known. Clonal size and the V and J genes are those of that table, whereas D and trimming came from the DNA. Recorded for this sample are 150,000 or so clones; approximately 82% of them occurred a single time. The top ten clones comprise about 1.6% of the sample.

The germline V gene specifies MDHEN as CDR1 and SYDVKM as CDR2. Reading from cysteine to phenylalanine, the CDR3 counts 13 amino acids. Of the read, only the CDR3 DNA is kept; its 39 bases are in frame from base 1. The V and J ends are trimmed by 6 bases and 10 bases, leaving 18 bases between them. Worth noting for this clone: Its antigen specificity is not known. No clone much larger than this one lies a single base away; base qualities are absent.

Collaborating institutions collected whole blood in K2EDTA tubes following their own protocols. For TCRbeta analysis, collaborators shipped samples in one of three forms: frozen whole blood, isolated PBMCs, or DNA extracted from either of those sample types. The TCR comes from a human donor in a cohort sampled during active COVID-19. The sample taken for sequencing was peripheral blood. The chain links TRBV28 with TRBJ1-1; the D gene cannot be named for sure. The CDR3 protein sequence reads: CASSPPRQLRAFF. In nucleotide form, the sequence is TGTGCCAGCAGCCCCCCGCGGCAGTTGAGAGCTTTCTTT. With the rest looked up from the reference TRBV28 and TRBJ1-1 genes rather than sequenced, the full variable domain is DVKVTQSSRYLVKRTGEKVFLECVQDMDHENMFWYRQDPGLGLRLIYFSYDVKMKEKGDIPEGYSVSREKKERFSLILESASTNQTSMYLCASSPPRQLRAFFGQGTRLTVV.